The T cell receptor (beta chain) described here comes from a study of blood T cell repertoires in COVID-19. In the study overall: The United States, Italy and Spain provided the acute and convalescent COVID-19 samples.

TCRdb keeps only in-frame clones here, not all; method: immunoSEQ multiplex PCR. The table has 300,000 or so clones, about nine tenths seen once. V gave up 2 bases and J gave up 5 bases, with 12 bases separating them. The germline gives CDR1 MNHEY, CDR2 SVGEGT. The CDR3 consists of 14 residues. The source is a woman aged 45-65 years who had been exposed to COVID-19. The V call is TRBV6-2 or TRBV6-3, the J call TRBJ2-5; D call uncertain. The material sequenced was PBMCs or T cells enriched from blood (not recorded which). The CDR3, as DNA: TGTGCCAGCAGTTACCTGGCGGTATGGGAGACCCAGTACTTC. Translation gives CASSYLAVWETQYF.